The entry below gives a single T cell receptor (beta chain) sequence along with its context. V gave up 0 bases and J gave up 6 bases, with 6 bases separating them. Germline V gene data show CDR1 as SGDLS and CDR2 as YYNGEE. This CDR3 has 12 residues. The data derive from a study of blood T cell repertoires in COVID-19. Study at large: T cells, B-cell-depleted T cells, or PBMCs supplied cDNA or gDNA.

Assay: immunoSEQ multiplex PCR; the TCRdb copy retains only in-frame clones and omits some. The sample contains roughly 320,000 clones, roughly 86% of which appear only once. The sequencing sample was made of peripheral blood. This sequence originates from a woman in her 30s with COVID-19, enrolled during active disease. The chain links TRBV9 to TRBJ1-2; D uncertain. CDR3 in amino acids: CASSVGHNGYTF. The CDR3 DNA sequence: TGTGCCAGCAGCGTAGGCCACAATGGCTACACCTTC. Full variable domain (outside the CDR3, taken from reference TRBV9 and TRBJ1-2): DSGVTQTPKHLITATGQRVTLRCSPRSGDLSVYWYQQSLDQGLQFLIQYYNGEERAKGNILERFSAQQFPDLHSELNLSSLELGDSALYFCASSVGHNGYTFGSGTRLTVV.